This T cell receptor (beta chain) was sequenced for a study of vaccination and CD4 T cells after COVID-19 (dated by TCRdb to between 2021 and 2024). About the full investigation: Convalescent patients had a positive SARS-CoV-2 result on nasal swab PCR, and of these patients, nine had mild disease and one had severe disease. The convalescent cohort comprised six males and four females, including two Hispanic individuals, seven Caucasians, two Asians and one multiracial person. Participants got two doses of the Pfizer-BioNTech BNT162b2 vaccine (n=8) or two doses of the Moderna mRNA-1273 vaccine (n=2). Post-COVID blood samples from convalescent patients were collected a median of roughly 100 days after diagnosis, with a range of about 35 to 180 days. Post-vaccine blood samples were collected a median of about 72 days after the second vaccine dose, ranging from about 13 to 241 days. For stimulating the cultures, overlapping spike peptide pools were used, derived from SARS-CoV-2 as well as from the common cold coronaviruses HCoV-NL63, HCoV-OC43 and HCoV-229E. Control cultures received a CEFX viral epitope pool as the positive control, an HIV-1 Nef peptide pool as the negative control, or no peptide. In 10 COVID-19 convalescent patients and a handful of infection-naive healthy vaccine recipients, researchers compared the spike-specific CD4+ TCR repertoire from before mRNA vaccination with the repertoire from after.

The method was PCR. At the Johns Hopkins FTIC core, DNA from the cultured CD4+ T cells underwent TCR sequencing with the Oncomine TCR Beta short-read assay. Genomic DNA was extracted from the cultured CD4+ T cells with the QIAamp micro DNA kit. Oncomine TCR Beta libraries from cultured CD4+ T cells were pooled with unique dual indexes and sequenced on an Illumina iSeq 100. Turning to the authors' computational methods: Non-productive sequences were filtered out, and CDR3s that did not start with C, did not end with F or W, or were shorter than 7 amino acids were discarded. The MANAFEST web application was used to identify antigen-specific clonotypes by comparing peptide-stimulated wells against reference wells and other culture wells. An FDR below 0.05, an odds ratio above 5, and a productive frequency above 0.1% in at least two of three replicate wells were required for clones to be considered positive. Cross-reactive clonotypes were defined as significantly expanded in both SARS-CoV-2 spike wells and at least one common cold coronavirus spike condition. Levenshtein distances (stringdist) and unrooted phylogenetic trees (ape) in R version 3.6.1 were used to assess CDR3 homology. TCRdb cleaned the public reads at Q25 with fastp, built clones with MiXCR and kept in-frame beta chains. Rows with a matching CDR3 protein are joined into one entry that keeps the most common DNA and genes. Here the V and J calls rest on TCRdb's processing, not on the authors' analysis. The sample table holds 13,000 to 15,000 distinct CDR3 sequences, of which nearly 35% were seen once. The ten largest account for around 33% of the sample.

In its sample, this clonotype was seen a few times. No cognate antigen has been identified for it. One base away there is no much larger clone; base qualities are not given. In light of the paper, this sample's treatment or condition label describes: approximately 10-day PBMC culture with coronavirus spike peptide pools or control peptides (ViraFEST assay). The ViraFEST assay was used in the study, in which antigen-specific T cells were expanded with peptide pools and expanded clonotypes were subsequently identified by TCR sequencing. Positive SARS-CoV-2 PCR tests in the convalescent patients dated from March to December 2020, before Alpha, Beta and Delta variants emerged in the United States. PBMCs were cultured at around 2 million per well in IMDM supplemented with roughly 5% human AB serum and roughly 10 IU/ml IL-2, with 9.5 to 10 ug/ml peptide pools added. Half of the culture medium was replaced with fresh IL-2-containing medium on days 3 and 7. Once the cells had been in culture for roughly 10 days, the EasySep CD4+ T cell isolation kit was used to isolate CD4+ T cells by negative selection. Ficoll-Paque Plus gradient centrifugation was used to isolate PBMCs from whole blood, and the isolated PBMCs were then either used fresh or cryopreserved at -140C. Each culture condition was generally run in triplicate wells.

The germline V gene supplies CDR1 SGHVS and CDR2 FQNEAQ. The CDR3 sequence holds 15 residues, the cysteine and phenylalanine included. Only the CDR3 region is kept as DNA, spanning 45 bases read in frame from base 1. Trimming at the junction amounts to 4 bases on V and 0 bases on J, and the germline ends lie 10 bases apart. What the work shows at the level of the full study, not this receptor alone: Although the median number of SARS-CoV-2-reactive clonotypes went up from more than 20 after infection to roughly 40 after vaccination, the increase was not significant. Relatively few convalescent patients were included in the study, and early timepoints after natural infection were not analyzed. In convalescent patients, a median about 86% of post-vaccine SARS-CoV-2-reactive clones were detected only after vaccination, suggesting vaccine-specific priming. Nearly all vaccine-specific clones in convalescent patients (304 of 307) were mono-reactive for SARS-CoV-2 spike rather than cross-reactive with common cold coronaviruses.

The receptor chain draws on TRBV7-8 and TRBJ1-3; too little of a D gene remains to name it. The specimen sequenced was cultured CD4+ T cells from blood. This receptor was taken from a human donor with COVID-19. The DNA sequence reads TGTGCCAGCAGCTCTAGGTTAGGCTCTGGAAACACCATATATTTT. Its coded protein is CASSSRLGSGNTIYF.